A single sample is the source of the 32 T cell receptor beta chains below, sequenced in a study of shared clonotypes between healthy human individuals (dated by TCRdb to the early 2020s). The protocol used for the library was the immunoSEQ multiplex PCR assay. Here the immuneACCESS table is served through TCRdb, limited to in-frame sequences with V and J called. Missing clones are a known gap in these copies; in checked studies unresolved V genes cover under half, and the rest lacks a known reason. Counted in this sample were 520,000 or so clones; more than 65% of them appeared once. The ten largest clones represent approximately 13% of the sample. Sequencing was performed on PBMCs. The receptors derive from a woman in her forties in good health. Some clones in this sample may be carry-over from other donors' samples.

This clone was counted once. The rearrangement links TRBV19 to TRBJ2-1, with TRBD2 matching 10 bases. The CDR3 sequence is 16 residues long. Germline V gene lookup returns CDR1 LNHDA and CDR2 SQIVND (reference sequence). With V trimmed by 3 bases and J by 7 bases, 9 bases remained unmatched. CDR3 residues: CASSIVGASGSNEQFF. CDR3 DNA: TGTGCCAGTAGTATCGTAGGGGCTAGCGGGAGTAATGAGCAGTTCTTC. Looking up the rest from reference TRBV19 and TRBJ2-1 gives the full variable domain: DGGITQSPKYLFRKEGQNVTLSCEQNLNHDAMYWYRQDPGQGLRLIYYSQIVNDFQKGDIAEGYSVSREKKESFPLTVTSAQKNPTAFYLCASSIVGASGSNEQFFGPGTRLTVL.

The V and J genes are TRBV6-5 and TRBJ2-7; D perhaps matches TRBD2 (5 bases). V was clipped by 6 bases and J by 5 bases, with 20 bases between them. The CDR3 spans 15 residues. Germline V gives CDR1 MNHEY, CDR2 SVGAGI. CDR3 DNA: TGTGCCAGCAGCCGATCTAACCGAAGGCGGGACGAGCAGTACTTC. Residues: CASSRSNRRRDEQYF.

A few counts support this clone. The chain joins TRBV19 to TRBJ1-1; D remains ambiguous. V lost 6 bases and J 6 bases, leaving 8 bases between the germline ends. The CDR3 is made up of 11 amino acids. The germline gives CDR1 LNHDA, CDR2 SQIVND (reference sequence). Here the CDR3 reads CASREQSEAFF. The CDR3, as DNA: TGTGCCAGTAGAGAACAGTCTGAAGCTTTCTTT.

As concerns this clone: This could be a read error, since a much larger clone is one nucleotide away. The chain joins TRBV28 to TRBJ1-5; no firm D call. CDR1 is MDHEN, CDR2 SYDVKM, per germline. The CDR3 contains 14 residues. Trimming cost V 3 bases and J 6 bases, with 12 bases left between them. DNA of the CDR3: TGTGCCAGCAGTTTCTGGGATCGCAGTCAGCCCCAGCATTTT. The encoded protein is CASSFWDRSQPQHF. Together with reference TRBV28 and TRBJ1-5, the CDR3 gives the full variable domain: DVKVTQSSRYLVKRTGEKVFLECVQDMDHENMFWYRQDPGLGLRLIYFSYDVKMKEKGDIPEGYSVSREKKERFSLILESASTNQTSMYLCASSFWDRSQPQHFGDGTRLSIL.

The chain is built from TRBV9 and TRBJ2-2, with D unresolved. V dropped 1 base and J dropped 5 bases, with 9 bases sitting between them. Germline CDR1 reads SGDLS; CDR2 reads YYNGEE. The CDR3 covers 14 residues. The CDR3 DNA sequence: TGTGCCAGCAGCGTACTCCCCGGAACCGGGGAGCTGTTTTTT. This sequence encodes CASSVLPGTGELFF.

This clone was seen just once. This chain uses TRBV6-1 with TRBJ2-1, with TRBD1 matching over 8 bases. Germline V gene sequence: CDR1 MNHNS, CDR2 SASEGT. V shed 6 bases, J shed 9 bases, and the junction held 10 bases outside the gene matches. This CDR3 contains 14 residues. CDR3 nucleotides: TGTGCCAGCAGGTGGACAGGGAACGGCGGTGAGCAGTTCTTC. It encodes CASRWTGNGGEQFF.

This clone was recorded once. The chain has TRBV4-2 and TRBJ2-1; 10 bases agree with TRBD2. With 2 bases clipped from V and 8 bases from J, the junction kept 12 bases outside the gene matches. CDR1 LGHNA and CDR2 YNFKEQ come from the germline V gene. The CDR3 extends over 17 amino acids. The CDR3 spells CASSQIGGASGSYEQFF. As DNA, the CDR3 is TGTGCCAGCAGCCAAATCGGTGGGGCTAGCGGGAGCTATGAGCAGTTCTTC.

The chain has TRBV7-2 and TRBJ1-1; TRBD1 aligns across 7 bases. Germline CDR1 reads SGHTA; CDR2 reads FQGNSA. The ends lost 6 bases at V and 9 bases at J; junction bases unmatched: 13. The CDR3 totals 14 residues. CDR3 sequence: CASRSKVGGVKAFF. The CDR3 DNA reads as TGTGCCAGCAGGTCTAAAGTAGGGGGCGTTAAAGCTTTCTTT.

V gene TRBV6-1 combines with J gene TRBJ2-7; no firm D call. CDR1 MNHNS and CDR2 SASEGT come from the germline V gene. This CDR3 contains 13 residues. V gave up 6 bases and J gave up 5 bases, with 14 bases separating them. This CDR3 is CASSPGEVDEQYF. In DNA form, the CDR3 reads TGTGCCAGCAGCCCAGGAGAGGTCGACGAGCAGTACTTC.

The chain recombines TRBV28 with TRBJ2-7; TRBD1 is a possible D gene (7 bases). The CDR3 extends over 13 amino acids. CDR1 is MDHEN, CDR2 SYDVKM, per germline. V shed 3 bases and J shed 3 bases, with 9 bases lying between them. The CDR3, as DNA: TGTGCCAGCAGTTTCCAGGGGGGCTACGAGCAGTACTTC. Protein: CASSFQGGYEQYF.

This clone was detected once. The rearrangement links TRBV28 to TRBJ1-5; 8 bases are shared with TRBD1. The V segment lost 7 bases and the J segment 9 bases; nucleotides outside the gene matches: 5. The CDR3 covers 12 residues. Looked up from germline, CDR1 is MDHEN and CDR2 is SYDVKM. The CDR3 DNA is TGTGCCAGCACCCGACAGGGGCTGCCCCAGCATTTT. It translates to CASTRQGLPQHF.

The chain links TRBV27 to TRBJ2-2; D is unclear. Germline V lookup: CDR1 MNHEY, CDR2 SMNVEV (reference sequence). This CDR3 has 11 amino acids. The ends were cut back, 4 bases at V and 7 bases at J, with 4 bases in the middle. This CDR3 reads CASSSIGELFF. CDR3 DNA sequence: TGTGCCAGCAGTTCGATCGGGGAGCTGTTTTTT.

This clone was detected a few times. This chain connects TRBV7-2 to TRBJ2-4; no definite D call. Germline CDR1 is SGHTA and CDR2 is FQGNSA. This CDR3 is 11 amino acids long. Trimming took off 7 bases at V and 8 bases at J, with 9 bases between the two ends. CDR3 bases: TGTGCCAGCACATTATTTGACATTCAGTACTTC. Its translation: CASTLFDIQYF.

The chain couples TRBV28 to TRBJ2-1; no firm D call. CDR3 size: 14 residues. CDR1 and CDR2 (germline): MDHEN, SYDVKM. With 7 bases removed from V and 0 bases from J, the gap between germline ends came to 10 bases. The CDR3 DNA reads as TGTGCCAGCACCCGATCCCTCTCCTACAATGAGCAGTTCTTC. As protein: CASTRSLSYNEQFF.

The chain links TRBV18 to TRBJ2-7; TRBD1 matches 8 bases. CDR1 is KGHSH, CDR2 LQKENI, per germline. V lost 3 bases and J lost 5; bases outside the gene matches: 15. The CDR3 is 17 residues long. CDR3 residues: CASSPVPLGQGYHEQYF. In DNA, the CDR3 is TGTGCCAGCTCACCGGTCCCCCTAGGACAGGGCTACCACGAGCAGTACTTC.

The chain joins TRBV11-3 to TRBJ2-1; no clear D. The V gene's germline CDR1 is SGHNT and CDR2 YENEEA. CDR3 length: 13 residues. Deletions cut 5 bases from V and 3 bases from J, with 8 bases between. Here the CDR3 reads CASSVGGYNEQFF. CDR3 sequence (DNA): TGTGCCAGCAGCGTCGGCGGCTACAATGAGCAGTTCTTC.

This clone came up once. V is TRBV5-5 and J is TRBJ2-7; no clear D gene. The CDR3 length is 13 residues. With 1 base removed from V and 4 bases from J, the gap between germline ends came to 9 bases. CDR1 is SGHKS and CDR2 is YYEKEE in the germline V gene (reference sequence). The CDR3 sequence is CASSLLGRYEQYF. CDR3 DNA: TGTGCCAGCAGCTTGTTGGGAAGATACGAGCAGTACTTC.

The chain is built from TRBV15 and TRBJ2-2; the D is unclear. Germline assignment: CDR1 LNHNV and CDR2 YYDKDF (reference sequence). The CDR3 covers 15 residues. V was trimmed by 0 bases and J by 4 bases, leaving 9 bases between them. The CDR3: CATSREALGTGELFF. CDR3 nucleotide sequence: TGTGCCACCAGCAGAGAGGCCCTTGGCACCGGGGAGCTGTTTTTT.

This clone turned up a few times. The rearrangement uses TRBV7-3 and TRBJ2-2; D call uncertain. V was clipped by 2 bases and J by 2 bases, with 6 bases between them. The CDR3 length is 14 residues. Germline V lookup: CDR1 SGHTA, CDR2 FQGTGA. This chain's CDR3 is CASSLHRNTGELFF. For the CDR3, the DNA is TGTGCCAGCAGCTTACATCGCAACACCGGGGAGCTGTTTTTT.

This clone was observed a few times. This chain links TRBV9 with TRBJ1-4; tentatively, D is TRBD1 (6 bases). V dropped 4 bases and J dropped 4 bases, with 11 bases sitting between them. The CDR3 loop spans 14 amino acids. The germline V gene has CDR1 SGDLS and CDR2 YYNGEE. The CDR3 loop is CASSPGGNNEKLFF. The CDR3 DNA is TGTGCCAGCAGCCCGGGGGGCAATAATGAAAAACTGTTTTTT.

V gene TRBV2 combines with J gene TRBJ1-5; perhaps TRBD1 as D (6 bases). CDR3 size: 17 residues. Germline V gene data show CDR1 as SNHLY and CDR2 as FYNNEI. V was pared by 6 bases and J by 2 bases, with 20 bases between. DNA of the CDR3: TGTGCCAGCAGGAACGACGCCGGGGGCGGCGGCAATCAGCCCCAGCATTTT. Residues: CASRNDAGGGGNQPQHF.

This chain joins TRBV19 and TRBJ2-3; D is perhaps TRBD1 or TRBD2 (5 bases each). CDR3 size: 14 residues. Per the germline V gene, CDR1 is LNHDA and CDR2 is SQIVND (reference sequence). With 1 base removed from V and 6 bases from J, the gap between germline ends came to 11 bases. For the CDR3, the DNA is TGTGCCAGTAGTATAGGTAGAGGGGCGGATACGCAGTATTTT. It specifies CASSIGRGADTQYF.

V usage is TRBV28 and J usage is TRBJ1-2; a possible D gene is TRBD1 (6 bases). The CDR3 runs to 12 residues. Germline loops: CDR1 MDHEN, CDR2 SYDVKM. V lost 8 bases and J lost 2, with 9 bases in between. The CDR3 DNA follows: TGTGCCAGCGAAAGGGGGAACTATGGCTACACCTTC. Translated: CASERGNYGYTF.

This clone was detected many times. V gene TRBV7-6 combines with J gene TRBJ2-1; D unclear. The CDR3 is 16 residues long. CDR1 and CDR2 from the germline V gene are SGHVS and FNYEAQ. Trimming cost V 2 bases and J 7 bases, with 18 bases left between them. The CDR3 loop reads CASSLSGATYPNEQFF. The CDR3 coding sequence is TGTGCCAGCAGCTTAAGTGGTGCTACTTACCCTAATGAGCAGTTCTTC. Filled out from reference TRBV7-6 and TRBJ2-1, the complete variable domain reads GAGVSQSPRYKVTKRGQDVALRCDPISGHVSLYWYRQALGQGPEFLTYFNYEAQQDKSGLPNDRFSAERPEGSISTLTIQRTEQRDSAMYRCASSLSGATYPNEQFFGPGTRLTVL.

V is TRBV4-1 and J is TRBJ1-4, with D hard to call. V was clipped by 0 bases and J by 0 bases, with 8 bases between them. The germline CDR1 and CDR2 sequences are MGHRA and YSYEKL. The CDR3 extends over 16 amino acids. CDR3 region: CASSQDSTATNEKLFF. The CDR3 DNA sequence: TGCGCCAGCAGCCAAGATTCCACAGCAACTAATGAAAAACTGTTTTTT.

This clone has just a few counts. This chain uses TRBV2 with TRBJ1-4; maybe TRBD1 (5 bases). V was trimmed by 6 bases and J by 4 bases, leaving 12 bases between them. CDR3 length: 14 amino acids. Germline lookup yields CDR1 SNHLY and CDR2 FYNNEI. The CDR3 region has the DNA TGTGCCAGCAGCCGGGACGGCAGTAATGAAAAACTGTTTTTT. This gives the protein CASSRDGSNEKLFF. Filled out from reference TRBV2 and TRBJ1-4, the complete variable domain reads EPEVTQTPSHQVTQMGQEVILRCVPISNHLYFYWYRQILGQKVEFLVSFYNNEISEKSEIFDDQFSVERPDGSNFTLKIRSTKLEDSAMYFCASSRDGSNEKLFFGSGTQLSVL.

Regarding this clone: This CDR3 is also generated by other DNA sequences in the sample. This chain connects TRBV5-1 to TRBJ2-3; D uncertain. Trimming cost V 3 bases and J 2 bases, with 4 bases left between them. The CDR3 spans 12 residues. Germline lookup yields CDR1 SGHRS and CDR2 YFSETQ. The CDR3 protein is CASSSYTDTQYF. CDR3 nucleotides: TGCGCCAGCAGCTCCTACACAGATACGCAGTATTTT.

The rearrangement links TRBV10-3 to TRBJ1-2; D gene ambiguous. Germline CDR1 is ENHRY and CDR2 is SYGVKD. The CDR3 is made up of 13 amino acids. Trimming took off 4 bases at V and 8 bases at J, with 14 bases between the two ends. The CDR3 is CAISGSAELGYTF. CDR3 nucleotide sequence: TGTGCCATCAGTGGATCAGCAGAACTGGGCTACACCTTC.

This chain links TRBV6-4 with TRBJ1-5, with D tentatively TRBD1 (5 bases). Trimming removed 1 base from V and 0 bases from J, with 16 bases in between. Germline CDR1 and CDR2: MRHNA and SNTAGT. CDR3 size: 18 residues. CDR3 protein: CASSDWKGFWVSNQPQHF. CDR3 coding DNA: TGTGCCAGCAGTGACTGGAAGGGGTTTTGGGTTAGCAATCAGCCCCAGCATTTT.

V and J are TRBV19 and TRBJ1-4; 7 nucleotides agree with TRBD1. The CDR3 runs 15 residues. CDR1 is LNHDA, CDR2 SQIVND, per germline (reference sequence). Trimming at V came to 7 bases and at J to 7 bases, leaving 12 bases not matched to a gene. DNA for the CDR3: TGTGCCAGTACAGAACAGGGGATTGTTGGTGAAAAACTGTTTTTT. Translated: CASTEQGIVGEKLFF. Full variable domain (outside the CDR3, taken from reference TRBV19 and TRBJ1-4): DGGITQSPKYLFRKEGQNVTLSCEQNLNHDAMYWYRQDPGQGLRLIYYSQIVNDFQKGDIAEGYSVSREKKESFPLTVTSAQKNPTAFYLCASTEQGIVGEKLFFGSGTQLSVL.

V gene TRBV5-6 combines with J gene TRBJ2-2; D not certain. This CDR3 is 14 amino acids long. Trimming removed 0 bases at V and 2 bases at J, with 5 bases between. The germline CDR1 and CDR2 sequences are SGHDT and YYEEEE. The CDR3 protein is CASSLDRNTGELFF. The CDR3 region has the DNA TGTGCCAGCAGCTTGGACCGAAACACCGGGGAGCTGTTTTTT.

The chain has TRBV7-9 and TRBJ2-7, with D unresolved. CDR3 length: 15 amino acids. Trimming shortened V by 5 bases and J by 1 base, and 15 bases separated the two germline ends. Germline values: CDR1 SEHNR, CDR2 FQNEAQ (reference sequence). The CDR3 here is CASSISGSTSYEQYF. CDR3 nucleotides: TGTGCCAGCAGCATTTCAGGATCTACTTCCTACGAGCAGTACTTC.